The entry that follows covers one T cell receptor beta chain sequence. This specimen comes from a study of blood T cell repertoires in COVID-19. Overall study: Collection of acute and convalescent COVID-19 samples took place in the United States, Italy and Spain. PBMCs, B-cell-depleted T cells, or T cells were the source of the cDNA or gDNA that made up the material.

Authors' processing steps: Using reference gene primer amplification, nucleated cell counts were estimated. TCRdb keeps only in-frame clones here, not all; method: immunoSEQ multiplex PCR. V, J and clone size derive from that table, while D and trimming were established from the DNA sequence. The sample gives 300,000 to 350,000 clones, 65% to 85% of which show up once; 2.5% to 3.5% is in the top ten. Germline V gives CDR1 MNHEY, CDR2 SVGAGI. CDR3 length: 15 amino acids. V lost 8 bases to trimming and J lost 2 bases, with 17 bases between them. Sequencing was carried out using peripheral blood. This chain links TRBV6-5 with TRBJ2-3; weak D call: TRBD1 (6 bases). The receptor comes from a man younger than 40 with active or convalescent COVID-19. DNA for the CDR3: TGTGCCAGCGGGACATTTTTTTGGGACACAGATACGCAGTATTTT. It is translated as CASGTFFWDTDTQYF.